Listed below are T cell receptor beta chains from one sample, sequenced in a study of cytomegalovirus exposure and HLA in healthy donors. The repertoire was sequenced with immunoSEQ multiplex PCR; TCRdb's copy has only in-frame clones and lacks some. This table holds 150,000 to 200,000 clones, around 80% found once. The sample consisted of PBMCs. Receptor source: a man between 18 and 29 years old in good health and CMV-seropositive. The CDR3 runs from the conserved cysteine through the conserved F or W. D genes are given only for firm matches. Clone size is not always given. Where it is, it says once, few, many or a class for expanded clones.

cdr3_nt: TGCAGCCTACTCATAGCGGGAGCATACAATGAGCAGTTCTTC
cdr3_aa: CSLLIAGAYNEQFF
clone_size: NA
d_call: TRBD2
j_call: TRBJ2-1
v_call: TRBV29-1

cdr3_nt: TGTGCCAGCAGTACCGGACTAGCGGGAGAGGCAACCGGGGAGCTGTTTTTT
cdr3_aa: CASSTGLAGEATGELFF
clone_size: NA
d_call: TRBD2
j_call: TRBJ2-2
v_call: TRBV27

cdr3_nt: TGTGCCAGCAGCTTAGGTGGTAGGTCAGGCCGCACAGATACGCAGTATTTT
cdr3_aa: CASSLGGRSGRTDTQYF
clone_size: NA
d_call: NA
j_call: TRBJ2-3
v_call: TRBV7-9

cdr3_nt: TGTGCCAGCAGCTTGACTAGCTTGGCCAGGGATACGCAGTATTTT
cdr3_aa: CASSLTSLARDTQYF
clone_size: once
d_call: NA
j_call: TRBJ2-3
v_call: TRBV5-4

cdr3_nt: TGTGCCAGCAGGTCAAACACAGATACGCAGTATTTT
cdr3_aa: CASRSNTDTQYF
clone_size: NA
d_call: NA
j_call: TRBJ2-3
v_call: TRBV7-9

cdr3_nt: TGCGCCAGCAGCCAAGACACCCTTAGCGGGAGTAACACCGGGGAGCTGTTTTTT
cdr3_aa: CASSQDTLSGSNTGELFF
clone_size: NA
d_call: TRBD2
j_call: TRBJ2-2
v_call: TRBV4-1

cdr3_nt: TGCGCCAGCAGCTTGCAGGTCTCTAACACCGGGGAGCTGTTTTTT
cdr3_aa: CASSLQVSNTGELFF
clone_size: NA
d_call: NA
j_call: TRBJ2-2
v_call: TRBV5-1

cdr3_nt: TGTGCCACCAGCAGAACCGGGACTAGCGGGAGATACGAGCAGTACTTC
cdr3_aa: CATSRTGTSGRYEQYF
clone_size: NA
d_call: TRBD2
j_call: TRBJ2-7
v_call: TRBV15

cdr3_nt: TGTGCCAGCAGCTCGGGAGGGGGCTTAATCGGGGAGCTGTTTTTT
cdr3_aa: CASSSGGGLIGELFF
clone_size: NA
d_call: NA
j_call: TRBJ2-2
v_call: TRBV5-4

cdr3_nt: TGTGCCAGCTCACCACAACCTTTAACAACAGACCTTGGGGCCAACGTCCTGACTTTC
cdr3_aa: CASSPQPLTTDLGANVLTF
clone_size: NA
d_call: NA
j_call: TRBJ2-6
v_call: TRBV18

cdr3_nt: TGTGCCAGTAGTATAACCCCTAACCTCTACAATGAGCAGTTCTTC
cdr3_aa: CASSITPNLYNEQFF
clone_size: NA
d_call: NA
j_call: TRBJ2-1
v_call: TRBV19

cdr3_nt: TGCGCCAGCAGTGGAATTCAGGGAGGGTATGCCTACGAGCAGTACTTC
cdr3_aa: CASSGIQGGYAYEQYF
clone_size: NA
d_call: TRBD2
j_call: TRBJ2-7
v_call: TRBV10-2

cdr3_nt: TGTGCCACCAGCAGCCGAGTGGGGGGGTACGGTGGCTACACCTTC
cdr3_aa: CATSSRVGGYGGYTF
clone_size: few
d_call: NA
j_call: TRBJ1-2
v_call: TRBV15

cdr3_nt: TGTGCCAGCAGCTTGACGGGACTAGCGGATTACGAGCAGTACTTC
cdr3_aa: CASSLTGLADYEQYF
clone_size: NA
d_call: TRBD2
j_call: TRBJ2-7
v_call: TRBV7-9

cdr3_nt: TGTGCCTGGAAGTCTGGGGGACTCTACGAGCAGTACTTC
cdr3_aa: CAWKSGGLYEQYF
clone_size: NA
d_call: NA
j_call: TRBJ2-7
v_call: TRBV30

cdr3_nt: TGTGCCCGCTCGACTAGAAATTCACCCCTCCACTTT
cdr3_aa: CARSTRNSPLHF
clone_size: NA
d_call: NA
j_call: TRBJ1-6
v_call: TRBV25-1

cdr3_nt: TGTGCCAGCTCCTCTGCCGGGACAGGGGCCGAGCAGTACTTC
cdr3_aa: CASSSAGTGAEQYF
clone_size: NA
d_call: TRBD1
j_call: TRBJ2-7
v_call: TRBV27